A selection of T cell receptor beta chains follows, all from one sample in a study of PD-1 blockade in classical Hodgkin lymphoma. Profiling relied on immunoSEQ multiplex PCR, and the TCRdb table lists in-frame clones only, not all of them. This sample has 23,000 or so clones; 60% to 80% occur once, and the top ten carry approximately 7.2%. This specimen was peripheral blood mononuclear cells (PBMCs), taken at baseline. The source is a human donor with classical Hodgkin lymphoma. The CDR3 runs from the conserved cysteine through the conserved F or W. The D gene is left open where the match is weak. Only part of the rows carry a size: once, few, many, or a class if the clone is expanded.

d_call	j_call	v_call	clone_size	cdr3_aa	cdr3_nt
NA	TRBJ2-2	TRBV6-6	NA	CASSYSLAGAFGELFF	TGTGCCAGCAGTTACTCTTTGGCCGGGGCCTTCGGGGAGCTGTTTTTT
NA	TRBJ2-7	TRBV5-5	NA	CASSWGLGREQYF	TGTGCCAGCAGCTGGGGGTTAGGGCGCGAGCAGTACTTC
TRBD1	TRBJ2-4	TRBV5-1	NA	CASSLGRGGRGIQYF	TGCGCCAGCAGCTTAGGACGAGGGGGCCGAGGGATTCAGTACTTC
NA	TRBJ2-2	TRBV6-4	NA	CASSDSNPGELFF	TGTGCCAGCAGTGACTCCAACCCTGGGGAGCTGTTTTTT
NA	TRBJ2-7	TRBV20-1	NA	CSATSYEQYF	TGCAGTGCGACTTCTTACGAGCAGTACTTC
NA	TRBJ1-3	TRBV4-3	NA	CASSQDYSVTSSGNTIYF	TGCGCCAGCAGCCAAGATTACTCGGTCACTAGCTCTGGAAACACCATATATTTT
NA	TRBJ1-1	TRBV4-2	few	CASSQEGWGHQNTEAFF	TGTGCCAGCAGCCAAGAGGGTTGGGGACACCAGAACACTGAAGCTTTCTTT
NA	TRBJ2-2	TRBV19	few	CASIARTGELFF	TGTGCCAGTATAGCCCGGACCGGGGAGCTGTTTTTT
NA	TRBJ2-5	TRBV11-3	NA	CASSDGTPQETQYF	TGTGCCAGCAGCGATGGGACACCCCAAGAGACCCAGTACTTC
NA	TRBJ2-7	TRBV7-6	NA	CASSLVFAAGSYEQYF	TGTGCCAGCAGCTTAGTTTTTGCAGCGGGCTCCTACGAGCAGTACTTC
TRBD1	TRBJ1-2	TRBV30	NA	CACGTGNSGGYTF	TGTGCCTGTGGGACAGGCAATTCGGGCGGCTACACCTTC
NA	TRBJ2-5	TRBV5-1	NA	CASSSAGVSSETQYF	TGCGCCAGCAGCTCCGCCGGGGTATCGTCGGAGACCCAGTACTTC
NA	TRBJ2-6	TRBV5-1	few	CASNPASGANVLTF	TGCGCCAGCAACCCAGCCTCTGGGGCCAACGTCCTGACTTTC
TRBD2	TRBJ2-3	TRBV5-1	NA	CASSLLAGVTDTQYF	TGCGCCAGCAGCTTACTAGCGGGTGTCACAGATACGCAGTATTTT
NA	TRBJ2-5	TRBV7-8	NA	CASSLRGPPETQYF	TGTGCCAGCAGCTTAAGGGGCCCCCCAGAGACCCAGTACTTC
TRBD1	TRBJ1-4	TRBV25-1	NA	CASSLPDRVNEKLFF	TGTGCCAGCAGTCTGCCGGACAGGGTGAATGAAAAACTGTTTTTT
NA	TRBJ2-4	TRBV11-2	few	CASSLTQGPKNIQYF	TGTGCCAGCAGCTTAACCCAGGGCCCCAAAAACATTCAGTACTTC